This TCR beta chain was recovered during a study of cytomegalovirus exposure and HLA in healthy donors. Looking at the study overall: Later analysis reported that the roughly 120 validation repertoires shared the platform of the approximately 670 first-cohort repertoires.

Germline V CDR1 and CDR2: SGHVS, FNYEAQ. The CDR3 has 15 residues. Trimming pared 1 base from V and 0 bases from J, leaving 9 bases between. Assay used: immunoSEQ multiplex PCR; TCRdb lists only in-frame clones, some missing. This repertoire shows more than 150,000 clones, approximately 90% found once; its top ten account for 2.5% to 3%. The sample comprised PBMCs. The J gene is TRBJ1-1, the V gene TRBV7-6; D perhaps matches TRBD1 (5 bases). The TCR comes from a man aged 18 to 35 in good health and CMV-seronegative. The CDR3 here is CASSLGQDMNTEAFF. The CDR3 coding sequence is TGTGCCAGCAGCTTAGGTCAGGACATGAACACTGAAGCTTTCTTT.